The 27 T cell receptor beta chains reported below all come from one sample, sequenced in a study of response to subunit inactivated influenza vaccine. One entry per CDR3 protein results from TCRdb running MiXCR on the RT-PCR reads. This sample yields around 530,000 distinct CDR3 sequences, of which 16% are seen a single time; approximately 3% belongs to the top ten. This sample comprised CD4+ T cells sorted from PBMCs, obtained approximately 25 months after vaccination. The receptors here all came from a man between 50 and 75 years old who received an inactivated influenza vaccine.

This clonotype was recorded a few times. The V gene is TRBV3-1, the J gene TRBJ2-1, with TRBD2 matching 10 bases. This CDR3 has 14 residues. With V trimmed by 6 bases and J by 6 bases, 5 bases remained unmatched. Germline CDR1 and CDR2: LGHDT and YNNKEL (reference sequence). The CDR3 reads CASRRSGGANEQFF. The CDR3 DNA sequence: TGTGCCAGCAGGCGGAGCGGGGGGGCCAATGAGCAGTTCTTC.

This clonotype was recorded at least ten times. This rearrangement joins TRBV12-3 or TRBV12-4 to TRBJ2-3; 10 bases are shared with TRBD1. Unmatched junction bases numbered 2, after V lost 4 bases and J lost 4 bases. The length of the CDR3 is 14 residues. The CDR3 bases are TGTGCCAGCAGTTCCGGGACAGGGGCAGATACGCAGTATTTT. The encoded protein is CASSSGTGADTQYF.

The chain couples TRBV18 to TRBJ2-1, with a possible D match to TRBD1 (5 bases). Germline-derived CDR1 and CDR2 are KGHSH and LQKENI. The length of the CDR3 is 13 residues. V shed 3 bases and J shed 9 bases, with 12 bases lying between them. The chain's CDR3 is CASSPSGTGEQFF. In DNA form, the CDR3 reads TGTGCCAGCTCACCGTCTGGCACAGGTGAGCAGTTCTTC.

This clonotype has a count of ten or more. This chain uses TRBV20-1 with TRBJ2-5; 9 bases are shared with TRBD2. Looked up from germline, CDR1 is DFQATT and CDR2 is SNEGSKA (reference sequence). This CDR3 contains 15 residues. The V and J ends lost 4 bases and 10 bases, in that order; junction bases with no gene match: 16. The CDR3 loop reads CSATFLIAGVGSQYF. The CDR3 coding sequence is TGCAGTGCTACCTTTCTGATAGCGGGGGTTGGGAGCCAGTACTTC.

V and J are TRBV5-1 and TRBJ2-3; 9 positions agree with TRBD1. CDR3 length: 15 residues. V was clipped by 4 bases and J by 5 bases; unmatched bases: 8. Germline loops: CDR1 SGHRS, CDR2 YFSETQ. The CDR3 DNA is TGCGCCAGCAGCGAGGGACAGGGAGTAGGAGATACGCAGTATTTT. Translating gives CASSEGQGVGDTQYF.

The rearrangement uses TRBV18 and TRBJ1-5; D is unclear. Germline assignment: CDR1 KGHSH and CDR2 LQKENI. V lost 2 bases to trimming and J lost 0 bases, with 11 bases between them. This CDR3 is 16 amino acids long. CDR3 residues: CASSPTTSSSNQPQHF. The CDR3 DNA reads as TGTGCCAGCTCACCAACAACGTCCTCTAGCAATCAGCCCCAGCATTTT.

Written as DNA, the CDR3 is TGTGCCAGCGAGCTAGCGGGGGTAACCGGGGAGCTGTTTTTT. Residues: CASELAGVTGELFF. The chain links TRBV12-3 or TRBV12-4 to TRBJ2-2; TRBD2 agrees at 10 bases. The V segment lost 8 bases and the J segment 5 bases; nucleotides outside the gene matches: 5. The CDR3 contains 14 residues.

The gene calls are TRBV5-1 and TRBJ2-2; tentatively, D is TRBD1 (6 bases). V was pared by 4 bases and J by 6 bases, with 22 bases between. The CDR3 totals 17 residues. Looked up from germline, CDR1 is SGHRS and CDR2 is YFSETQ. The CDR3 nucleotides are TGCGCCAGCAGCATAATTCCACAGGGTTCTGGTGCCGGGGAGCTGTTTTTT. Encoded protein: CASSIIPQGSGAGELFF.

In its sample, this clonotype was seen a few times. This chain connects TRBV4-2 to TRBJ2-5; 7 bases fit TRBD2. With 0 bases clipped from V and 7 bases from J, the junction kept 11 bases outside the gene matches. The CDR3 runs 16 residues. Per germline, CDR1 LGHNA and CDR2 YNFKEQ. The CDR3 DNA follows: TGTGCCAGCAGCCAAGATATCCTAGCGGCCAAGGGGACCCAGTACTTC. Its translation is CASSQDILAAKGTQYF.

The chain recombines TRBV29-1 with TRBJ2-2; D is unclear. This CDR3 contains 14 residues. V was shortened by 3 bases and J by 2 bases, with 10 bases between the two germline ends. Looked up from germline, CDR1 is SQVTM and CDR2 is ANQGSEA. The CDR3 loop is CSVEKGRNTGELFF. DNA for the CDR3: TGCAGCGTTGAGAAAGGCAGAAACACCGGGGAGCTGTTTTTT.

This clonotype was recorded a few times. The rearrangement links TRBV7-9 to TRBJ2-2, with 7 bases lining up with TRBD1. The J segment lost 6 bases and the V segment lost 5 bases, leaving 15 bases of the junction unmatched. CDR1 and CDR2 (germline): SEHNR, FQNEAQ (reference sequence). The CDR3 contains 17 residues. CDR3 DNA sequence: TGTGCCAGCAGCCGAATACAGGGGCCCAGGATGGCCGGGGAGCTGTTTTTT. Its protein product is CASSRIQGPRMAGELFF. Full variable domain (missing parts from reference TRBV7-9 and TRBJ2-2): DTGVSQNPRHKITKRGQNVTFRCDPISEHNRLYWYRQTLGQGPEFLTYFQNEAQLEKSRLLSDRFSAERPKGSFSTLEIQRTEQGDSAMYLCASSRIQGPRMAGELFFGEGSRLTVL.

Turning to this clonotype: The junction and the germline gene differ at one end; a read error may be behind it. This chain links TRBV3-1 with TRBJ1-4; TRBD1 matches 7 bases. The germline gives CDR1 LGHDT, CDR2 YNNKEL (reference sequence). CDR3 length: 15 amino acids. The CDR3 sequence is CASSRFDREGEKPFF. The CDR3 region has the DNA TGTGCCAGCAGCCGCTTCGACAGGGAGGGGGAAAAACCGTTTTTT.

The chain couples TRBV12-3 or TRBV12-4 to TRBJ2-7, with a tentative D call TRBD2 (7 bases). The CDR3 is 15 amino acids. Trimming took 3 bases from V and 5 from J, leaving 17 bases between them. CDR3 in amino acids: CASSFSEGGGHEQYF. As DNA, the CDR3 is TGTGCCAGCAGTTTCTCAGAGGGCGGGGGCCACGAGCAGTACTTC.

In its sample, this clonotype was seen a few times. This chain uses TRBV11-2 with TRBJ2-1; 12 bases are shared with TRBD1. The CDR3 contains 19 residues. The trim removed 5 bases at V and 5 bases at J, leaving 16 bases unmatched. Per the germline V gene, CDR1 is SGHAT and CDR2 is FQNNGV. CDR3 sequence reads: CASSRKGTGGAGRDNEQFF. DNA of the CDR3: TGTGCCAGCAGCCGCAAAGGGACAGGGGGCGCCGGAAGGGACAATGAGCAGTTCTTC. The full variable domain, with the rest looked up from reference TRBV11-2 and TRBJ2-1, is EAGVAQSPRYKIIEKRQSVAFWCNPISGHATLYWYQQILGQGPKLLIQFQNNGVVDDSQLPKDRFSAERLKGVDSTLKIQPAKLEDSAVYLCASSRKGTGGAGRDNEQFFGPGTRLTVL.

This clonotype appeared many times. The rearrangement uses TRBV4-2 and TRBJ2-5; 9 bases align to TRBD2. Germline-derived CDR1 and CDR2 are LGHNA and YNFKEQ. The CDR3 extends over 15 amino acids. Trimming cost V 1 base and J 5 bases; bases outside gene matches: 5. The CDR3 coding sequence is TGTGCCAGCAGCCAAGGTTCTAGCGGGGAGGAGACCCAGTACTTC. It translates to CASSQGSSGEETQYF.

V is TRBV6-1 and J is TRBJ1-1; D may be TRBD1 (5 bases). The CDR3 is made up of 14 amino acids. Germline CDR1 is MNHNS and CDR2 is SASEGT. Between the trimmed V and J ends, which lost 6 bases and 0 bases, there was a span of 11 bases. The CDR3 nucleotides read TGTGCCAGCAGATCAAGACAGATGAACACTGAAGCTTTCTTT. Translating gives CASRSRQMNTEAFF.

V and J are TRBV28 and TRBJ2-5, with D hard to call. This CDR3 is 12 amino acids long. The germline V and J ends were trimmed by 2 bases and 7 bases, with 8 bases remaining between them. Germline CDR1 is MDHEN and CDR2 is SYDVKM. The CDR3 is CASSLVFGTQYF. DNA for the CDR3: TGTGCCAGCAGTTTAGTCTTTGGGACCCAGTACTTC.

This clonotype showed up just a few times. This chain links TRBV7-2 with TRBJ2-1, with D unresolved. Germline CDR1 reads SGHTA; CDR2 reads FQGNSA. The CDR3 contains 13 residues. V lost 7 bases and J 6 bases, leaving 13 bases between the germline ends. The CDR3 coding sequence is TGTGCCAGCATCCCTTGGATTCCCAATGAGCAGTTCTTC. The encoded protein is CASIPWIPNEQFF.

This clonotype was detected a few times. CDR3: CASSTRLGTSQPQHF. The CDR3 coding sequence is TGTGCCAGTAGTACCCGCCTCGGGACGAGCCAGCCCCAGCATTTT. The genes are TRBV19 and TRBJ1-5, with D maybe TRBD1 (5 bases). This CDR3 comprises 15 residues. Trimming cost V 4 bases and J 7 bases, with 17 bases left between them. Germline CDR1 and CDR2: LNHDA and SQIVND (reference sequence).

The chain couples TRBV12-3 or TRBV12-4 to TRBJ1-6; the D is unclear. The CDR3 runs to 13 residues. Trimming took off 6 bases at V and 10 bases at J, with 13 bases between the two ends. CDR3 in amino acids: CASRVRTESPLHF. CDR3 nucleotide sequence: TGTGCCAGCAGAGTAAGGACGGAGTCACCCCTCCACTTT.

This clonotype was seen a handful of times. CDR3 bases: TGTGCCAGCAGCGAGCAGGACAGGTCAAATGAGCAGTTCTTC. As protein: CASSEQDRSNEQFF. This chain joins TRBV28 and TRBJ2-1; 7 positions agree with TRBD1. Germline CDR1 is MDHEN and CDR2 is SYDVKM. The V gene end was trimmed by 6 bases and the J gene end by 7 bases; junction bases not matched to a gene: 9. CDR3 size: 14 residues.

The table lists this clonotype with a few counts. The chain employs TRBV3-1 and TRBJ2-7; D might be TRBD1 (5 bases). Germline CDR1 reads LGHDT; CDR2 reads YNNKEL (reference sequence). CDR3 length equals 13 residues. Trimming took 1 base from V and 6 from J, leaving 10 bases between them. The CDR3 loop reads CASSQVVGAEQYF. CDR3 in DNA: TGTGCCAGCAGCCAAGTCGTAGGGGCCGAGCAGTACTTC.

This clonotype was seen at least ten times. V and J are TRBV7-2 and TRBJ1-2; D remains ambiguous. Germline CDR1 is SGHTA and CDR2 is FQGNSA. V was pared by 1 base and J by 1 base, with 1 base between. The CDR3 is made up of 12 amino acids. The CDR3 DNA is TGTGCCAGCAGCTTAGTTAACTATGGCTACACCTTC. Translating gives CASSLVNYGYTF.

V usage is TRBV5-5 and J usage is TRBJ2-2, with 13 nucleotides matching TRBD2. V was pared by 5 bases and J by 3 bases, with 7 bases of the junction left unmatched. The CDR3 is 17 residues long. Germline V CDR1 and CDR2: SGHKS, YYEKEE (reference sequence). CDR3 bases: TGTGCCAGCAGTTTAGGAACTAGCGGGAGGGACACCGGGGAGCTGTTTTTT. Amino acid sequence: CASSLGTSGRDTGELFF.

This clonotype came up a few times. The V and J genes are TRBV4-2 and TRBJ1-4; no clear D. Between the trimmed V and J ends, which lost 3 bases and 5 bases, there was a span of 10 bases. CDR1 and CDR2 (germline): LGHNA, YNFKEQ. This CDR3 is built from 14 residues. CDR3 nucleotides: TGTGCCAGCAGCCAGGGCGAAGGAAATGAAAAACTGTTTTTT. Amino acids: CASSQGEGNEKLFF.

V and J are TRBV20-1 and TRBJ2-5, with TRBD1 identical over 10 bases. The CDR3 consists of 15 residues. Per the germline V gene, CDR1 is DFQATT and CDR2 is SNEGSKA (reference sequence). The V and J ends lost 6 bases and 2 bases, in that order; junction bases with no gene match: 9. CDR3 loop: CSAPRQGAQQETQYF. The CDR3 nucleotides read TGCAGTGCCCCTAGACAGGGGGCACAACAAGAGACCCAGTACTTC.

The chain uses TRBV7-2 and TRBJ2-3, with D perhaps TRBD1 (6 bases). Trimming took 1 base from V and 5 from J, leaving 13 bases between them. Germline V gene sequence: CDR1 SGHTA, CDR2 FQGNSA. The CDR3 covers 15 residues. In nucleotides, the CDR3 is TGTGCCAGCAGCTTAGACAGGGAGTACATAGATACGCAGTATTTT. Protein sequence: CASSLDREYIDTQYF.